The 20 T cell receptor beta chains below were found in one sample sequenced in a study of identical twins. TCRdb redid the calling of the 5' RACE reads with MiXCR, one entry per CDR3 protein. This sample has about 500,000 distinct CDR3 sequences; 13% to 15% occur once, and the top ten carry approximately 1%. The same sample was also used in a study of yellow fever vaccine responses in identical twins.

The sequenced sample consisted of CD4+ T cells sorted from blood. These receptors were obtained from a woman under 30 in good health.

Ten or more counts support this clonotype. This chain's CDR3 is CASSLAASATYEQYF. In DNA form, the CDR3 reads TGTGCCAGCAGCTTAGCCGCTAGCGCGACCTACGAGCAGTACTTC. This rearrangement joins TRBV7-2 to TRBJ2-7; D is possibly TRBD2 (6 bases). Trimming left V 0 bases short and J 2 bases short, with 11 bases between. In germline, CDR1 is SGHTA, CDR2 FQGNSA. CDR3 length: 15 residues.

This clonotype was seen ten or more times. This sequence joins TRBV6-1 and TRBJ1-2; D is perhaps TRBD1 (6 bases). CDR3 length: 14 residues. V was shortened by 10 bases and J by 0 bases, with 15 bases between the two germline ends. Germline V lookup: CDR1 MNHNS, CDR2 SASEGT. The chain's CDR3 is CATRTDSTNYGYTF. The CDR3 DNA reads as TGTGCCACTCGGACAGATTCTACTAACTATGGCTACACCTTC.

The chain uses TRBV4-1 and TRBJ1-3; D is unclear. Per germline, CDR1 MGHRA and CDR2 YSYEKL. The CDR3 consists of 20 residues. V was trimmed by 0 bases and J by 4 bases, leaving 25 bases between them. The CDR3 nucleotides are TGCGCCAGCAGCCAAGATTGGTCGCCACTCGGGAGGCAAGGGGGAAACACCATATATTTT. It translates to CASSQDWSPLGRQGGNTIYF.

This clonotype has just a few counts. The V call is TRBV28, the J call TRBJ2-3; 9 bases are shared with TRBD1. This CDR3 comprises 17 residues. With 6 bases clipped from V and 0 bases from J, the junction kept 10 bases outside the gene matches. The germline CDR1 and CDR2 sequences are MDHEN and SYDVKM. Here the CDR3 reads CASSLPPGQGSTDTQYF. In DNA, the CDR3 is TGTGCCAGCAGCCTTCCCCCGGGACAGGGTAGCACAGATACGCAGTATTTT. Looking up the rest from reference TRBV28 and TRBJ2-3 gives the full variable domain: DVKVTQSSRYLVKRTGEKVFLECVQDMDHENMFWYRQDPGLGLRLIYFSYDVKMKEKGDIPEGYSVSREKKERFSLILESASTNQTSMYLCASSLPPGQGSTDTQYFGPGTRLTVL.

The sample holds a few counts of this clonotype. This chain joins TRBV7-3 and TRBJ2-7; the D call may be TRBD1 or TRBD2 (6 bases each). Between the trimmed V and J ends, which lost 5 bases and 2 bases, there was a span of 16 bases. CDR1 SGHTA and CDR2 FQGTGA come from the germline V gene. The CDR3 contains 15 residues. CDR3 DNA: TGTGCCAGCAGCGCCGAGGGGGGCCCTACCTACGAGCAGTACTTC. Protein sequence: CASSAEGGPTYEQYF.

The genes are TRBV4-1 and TRBJ2-7, with D possibly being TRBD2 (6 bases). V shed 2 bases and J shed 3 bases, with 17 bases lying between them. Germline values: CDR1 MGHRA, CDR2 YSYEKL. There are 16 residues in the CDR3. DNA of the CDR3: TGCGCCAGCAGCCAACCCATTGCGGCGGGACTCTACGAGCAGTACTTC. This gives the protein CASSQPIAAGLYEQYF.

As concerns this clonotype: A junction boundary mismatches the germline segment, possibly from a read error. The gene calls are TRBV24-1 and TRBJ2-3; D call uncertain. The germline gives CDR1 KGHDR, CDR2 SFDVKD. The CDR3 covers 13 residues. The DNA for the CDR3 is TGTGCCGCCAGTTATAGAGCCACAGATACGCAGTATTTT. Its protein is CAASYRATDTQYF.

This clonotype was picked up a small number of times. This chain uses TRBV12-3 or TRBV12-4 with TRBJ1-4; no clear D gene. V lost 6 bases to trimming and J lost 3 bases, with 14 bases between them. The CDR3 consists of 15 residues. The CDR3 protein is CASSLGVRANEKLFF. The CDR3 DNA sequence: TGTGCCAGCAGCCTTGGGGTAAGGGCTAATGAAAAACTGTTTTTT.

This clonotype was detected a few times. The chain is built from TRBV29-1 and TRBJ1-2; D uncertain. V dropped 4 bases and J dropped 4 bases, with 10 bases sitting between them. The CDR3 sequence is 12 residues long. Germline V gene sequence: CDR1 SQVTM, CDR2 ANQGSEA. CDR3 in DNA: TGCAGCGTTGTCTCGGGCCTCTATGGCTACACCTTC. This encodes CSVVSGLYGYTF.

This clonotype was seen repeatedly, ten times or more. The chain links TRBV29-1 to TRBJ2-2; D is ambiguous. The CDR3 covers 16 residues. V was clipped by 4 bases and J by 0 bases, with 15 bases between them. Germline assignment: CDR1 SQVTM and CDR2 ANQGSEA. The CDR3 is CSVVFFQPPNTGELFF. The CDR3 bases are TGCAGCGTTGTTTTCTTCCAGCCCCCGAACACCGGGGAGCTGTTTTTT.

This clonotype was detected ten times or more. The chain uses TRBV12-3 or TRBV12-4 and TRBJ2-3, with D unresolved. With 6 bases removed from V and 6 bases from J, the gap between germline ends came to 10 bases. There are 12 residues in the CDR3. This CDR3 is CASSFSRDTQYF. As DNA, the CDR3 is TGTGCCAGCAGCTTTAGCCGGGATACGCAGTATTTT.

This clonotype was recorded a few times. The rearrangement links TRBV7-9 to TRBJ2-1, with D maybe TRBD1 (6 bases). Germline CDR1 is SEHNR and CDR2 is FQNEAQ (reference sequence). The CDR3 runs to 14 residues. Trimming removed 6 bases from V and 4 bases from J, with 13 bases in between. This CDR3 is CASSLAQGYNEQFF. DNA for the CDR3: TGTGCCAGCAGTCTTGCACAGGGTTACAATGAGCAGTTCTTC.

This clonotype has a handful of counts. This sequence joins TRBV20-1 and TRBJ1-5; 7 bases match TRBD1. The CDR3 has 15 residues. The V and J ends lost 6 bases and 2 bases, in that order; junction bases with no gene match: 10. The germline gives CDR1 DFQATT, CDR2 SNEGSKA (reference sequence). CDR3 nucleotides: TGCAGTGCAAAGCCACAGGGGATAGGCAATCAGCCCCAGCATTTT. Translation gives CSAKPQGIGNQPQHF.

This clonotype was counted ten times or more. V usage is TRBV7-9 and J usage is TRBJ2-3; no firm D call. Trimming pared 0 bases from V and 0 bases from J, leaving 1 base between. Germline V lookup: CDR1 SEHNR, CDR2 FQNEAQ (reference sequence). This CDR3 spans 13 amino acids. CDR3 residues: CASSLASTDTQYF. CDR3 sequence (DNA): TGTGCCAGCAGCTTAGCTAGCACAGATACGCAGTATTTT.

Of note for this clonotype: One end of the junction does not line up with germline, which may come from a read error. The chain has TRBV6-6 and TRBJ1-2; 10 bases agree with TRBD1. The CDR3 loop spans 11 amino acids. Germline values: CDR1 MNHNY, CDR2 SVGAGI (reference sequence). The CDR3 region has the DNA TGTGCCTGCAGGACAGGGGGAGGCTACACCTTC. Residues: CACRTGGGYTF.

The CDR3 spells CASSLRLAGVTDTQYF. DNA of the CDR3: TGTGCCAGCAGCTTAAGACTAGCGGGGGTCACAGATACGCAGTATTTT. The chain combines TRBV7-2 with TRBJ2-3; the match to TRBD2 covers 12 bases. V shed 2 bases, J shed 2 bases, and the junction held 2 bases outside the gene matches. CDR1 and CDR2 (germline): SGHTA, FQGNSA. There are 16 residues in the CDR3.

The rearrangement links TRBV12-3 or TRBV12-4 to TRBJ2-1, with 9 bases identical to TRBD1. This CDR3 spans 13 amino acids. V trimming: 10 bases; J trimming: 5 bases; junction bases outside the gene matches: 6. The CDR3, as DNA: TGTGCCACCGGGACAGGGCCCCACAATGAGCAGTTCTTC. It is translated as CATGTGPHNEQFF.

This clonotype was observed a few times. The rearrangement joins TRBV20-1 to TRBJ2-2; D remains ambiguous. V lost 3 bases, J lost 0 bases, and 11 bases lay in between. CDR3 size: 15 residues. Germline CDR1 is DFQATT and CDR2 is SNEGSKA (reference sequence). This CDR3 is CSARTTTTNTGELFF. The CDR3 region has the DNA TGCAGTGCTAGGACCACGACAACGAACACCGGGGAGCTGTTTTTT.

This clonotype was counted between two and nine times. The chain has TRBV5-1 and TRBJ2-7, with TRBD1 matching 8 bases. The CDR3 totals 14 residues. Germline V gene lookup returns CDR1 SGHRS and CDR2 YFSETQ. Trimming removed 2 bases from V and 1 base from J; junction bases left unmatched: 2. The CDR3, as DNA: TGCGCCAGCAGCTTCCGGACAGGGTCCTACGAGCAGTACTTC. It encodes CASSFRTGSYEQYF.

This clonotype was seen ten or more times. This sequence joins TRBV29-1 and TRBJ2-7; 9 nucleotides line up with TRBD1. J gave up 6 bases and V 6 bases, and 12 bases lay outside the gene matches. The CDR3 extends over 14 amino acids. The germline CDR1 and CDR2 sequences are SQVTM and ANQGSEA. CDR3 sequence: CSVQGGQGFAEQYF. The CDR3 nucleotides are TGCAGCGTCCAAGGGGGACAGGGTTTCGCCGAGCAGTACTTC.